Presented here are 6 T cell receptor beta chains from one specimen sequenced in a study of human CD8 memory T cell subsets. The TPEX subset meant dysfunctional early memory CD8+ cells, CCR7+ PD-1+ TIGIT+. UMI-labeled 5' RACE was the method by which TCR beta libraries were made. Each CDR3 protein gets one entry in TCRdb, which reprocessed the 5' RACE reads and gives no DNA. This sample contains about 6,600 distinct CDR3 sequences. The source material was CD8+ T cells from PBMCs. The receptors derive from a human donor in good health.

Measured by frequency, this clonotype is medium-sized. The chain couples TRBV5-1 to TRBJ2-7. The CDR3 is 15 amino acids. Germline V lookup: CDR1 SGHRS, CDR2 YFSETQ. The CDR3 sequence: CASSLALYGTYEQYF.

The rearrangement links TRBV11-2 to TRBJ2-1; the TCRdb call, TRBD1, lacks DNA for checking. This CDR3 comprises 14 residues. CDR1 is SGHAT and CDR2 is FQNNGV in the germline V gene. The CDR3 spells CASSFPGGYNEQFF.

This clonotype counts as medium-sized (0.01 to 0.1%) by frequency. This chain connects TRBV4-2 to TRBJ2-7. Per the germline V gene, CDR1 is LGHNA and CDR2 is YNFKEQ. The CDR3 is 13 amino acids. The CDR3 region is CASSQELPNEQYF.

This clonotype is called medium-sized based on its frequency. This sequence joins TRBV7-9 and TRBJ1-4; without DNA, the TCRdb call of TRBD1 cannot be checked. The CDR3 runs to 15 residues. CDR1 is SEHNR and CDR2 is FQNEAQ in the germline V gene (reference sequence). CDR3 sequence: CASSLFGGLYEKLFF.

The chain links TRBV2 to TRBJ2-7; TCRdb designates TRBD2, a call that cannot be tested without DNA. The CDR3 loop spans 16 amino acids. The germline V gene encodes CDR1 SNHLY and CDR2 FYNNEI. The chain's CDR3 is CASSDPMGLAVYEQYF.

V and J are TRBV7-9 and TRBJ2-7. The CDR3 runs to 14 residues. The germline V gene encodes CDR1 SEHNR and CDR2 FQNEAQ (reference sequence). The CDR3 loop reads CASSPTGALYEQYF.